The following is a T cell receptor beta chain sequence with its context. Those enrolled in Seattle joined during active infection and were followed longitudinally afterward. The sample originates from a study of blood T cell repertoires in COVID-19. CDR1 MGHRA and CDR2 YSYEKL come from the germline V gene. This CDR3 has 14 residues. Trimming stripped 3 bases from V and 1 base from J, with 9 bases between. Per the original methods: Amplification with reference gene primers provided the estimates of nucleated cell counts. TCRdb's copy holds only in-frame clones and misses some; the assay was immunoSEQ multiplex PCR. The V and J calls and clone size were taken over from that table, and D and trimming were inferred from the DNA. The table includes about 130,000 clones, around 89% detected once.

The sample was peripheral blood. This sequence joins TRBV4-1 and TRBJ1-1; the D gene is possibly TRBD1 (6 bases). The clonotype was recovered from a man aged 60 to 75 with COVID-19, enrolled during active disease. CDR3 amino acids: CASSHRQANTEAFF. The CDR3 DNA reads TGCGCCAGCAGCCATAGACAGGCGAACACTGAAGCTTTCTTT.